The T cell receptor (beta chain) described here comes from a study of CD8+ T cells in alopecia areata. Findings and caveats of the study: Scalp clonality and expanded CD8+ clones among the top 100 showed significant decreases with tofacitinib.

Treatment meaning: oral pan-JAK inhibitor, 5-10 mg twice daily. The CDR3 sequence is 15 residues long. Germline V CDR1 and CDR2: SGHRS, YFSETQ. V shed 3 bases, J shed 4 bases, and the junction held 7 bases outside the gene matches. Sequencing relied on a cDNA template that was reverse transcribed from extracted RNA. Profiled with immunoSEQ multiplex PCR; TCRdb holds only in-frame clones, not every one. The sample holds approximately 200,000 clones; 55% to 70% are singletons and the top ten take less than 0.8%. Of note for this clone: Antigen unknown.

The source of this sequence is a human donor with alopecia areata. Material: CD4+ T cells sorted from blood, obtained at week 4, from a patient treated with tofacitinib. The V gene is TRBV5-1, the J gene TRBJ2-1; TRBD2 matches at 7 bases. The CDR3: CASSSDGGNYNEQFF. Here the CDR3 DNA reads TGCGCCAGCAGCTCGGACGGGGGGAATTACAATGAGCAGTTCTTC.